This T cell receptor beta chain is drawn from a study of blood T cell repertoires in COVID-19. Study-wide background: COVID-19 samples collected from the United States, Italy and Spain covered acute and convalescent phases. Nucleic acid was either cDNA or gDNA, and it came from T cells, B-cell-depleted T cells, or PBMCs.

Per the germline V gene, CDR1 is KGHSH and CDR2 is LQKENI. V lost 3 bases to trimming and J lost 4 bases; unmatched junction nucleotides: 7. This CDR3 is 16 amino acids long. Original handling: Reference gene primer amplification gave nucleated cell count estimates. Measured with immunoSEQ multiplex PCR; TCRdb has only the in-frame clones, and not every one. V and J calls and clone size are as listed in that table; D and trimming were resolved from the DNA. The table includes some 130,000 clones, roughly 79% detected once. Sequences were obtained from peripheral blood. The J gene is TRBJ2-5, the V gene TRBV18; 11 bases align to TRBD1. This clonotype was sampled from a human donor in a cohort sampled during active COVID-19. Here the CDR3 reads CASSPRTGGSRETQYF. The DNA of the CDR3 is TGTGCCAGCTCACCGAGGACAGGGGGCTCGAGAGAGACCCAGTACTTC.